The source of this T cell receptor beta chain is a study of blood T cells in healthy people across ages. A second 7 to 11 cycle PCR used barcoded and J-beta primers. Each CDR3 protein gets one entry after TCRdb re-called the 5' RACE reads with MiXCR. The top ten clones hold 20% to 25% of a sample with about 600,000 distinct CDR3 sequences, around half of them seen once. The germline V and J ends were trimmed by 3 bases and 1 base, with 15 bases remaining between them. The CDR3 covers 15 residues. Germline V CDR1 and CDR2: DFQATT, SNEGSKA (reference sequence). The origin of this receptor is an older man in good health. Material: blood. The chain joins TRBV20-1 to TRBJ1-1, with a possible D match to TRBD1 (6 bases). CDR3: CSARPPGHRNTEAFF. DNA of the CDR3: TGCAGTGCTAGGCCCCCGGGACACAGGAACACTGAAGCTTTCTTT.